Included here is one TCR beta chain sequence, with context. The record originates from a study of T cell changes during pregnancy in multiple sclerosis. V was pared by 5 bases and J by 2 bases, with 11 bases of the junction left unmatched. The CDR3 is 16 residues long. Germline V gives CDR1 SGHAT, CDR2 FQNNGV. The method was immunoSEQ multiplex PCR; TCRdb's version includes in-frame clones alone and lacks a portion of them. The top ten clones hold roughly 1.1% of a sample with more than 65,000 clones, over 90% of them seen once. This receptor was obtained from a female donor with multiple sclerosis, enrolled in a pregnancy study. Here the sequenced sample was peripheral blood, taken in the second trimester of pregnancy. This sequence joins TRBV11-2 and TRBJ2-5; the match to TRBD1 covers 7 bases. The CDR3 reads CASSPPDRVFQETQYF. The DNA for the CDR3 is TGTGCCAGCAGCCCCCCAGACAGGGTGTTTCAAGAGACCCAGTACTTC.